Listed below are T cell receptor beta chains from one sample, sequenced in a study of glioma-infiltrating T cells after dendritic cell vaccination. Measured with immunoSEQ multiplex PCR; TCRdb has only the in-frame clones, and not every one. Of some 99,000 clones listed, more than 70% are singletons. The sample in question was blood, obtained after dendritic cell vaccination. The receptor set was obtained from a human donor with glioblastoma. The CDR3 runs from the conserved cysteine through the conserved F or W. The D gene is left open where the match is weak. The size entry is marked missing in some rows and otherwise reads once, few, many or a size class.

>TRBV30|TRBJ1-1|NA|NA
TGTGCTCGAAGAGGAGGGCAGGGCACTGAAGCTTTCTTT
CARRGGQGTEAFF
>TRBV27|TRBJ2-2|TRBD2|NA
TGTGCCAGCAGTTTAATAGCGGGAGCGGGAACCGGGGAGCTGTTTTTT
CASSLIAGAGTGELFF
>TRBV10-3|TRBJ2-3|TRBD2|NA
TGTGCCATCAGTGAGTCCCTAGCGGATATCACAGATACGCAGTATTTT
CAISESLADITDTQYF
>TRBV5-4|TRBJ2-5|TRBD2|NA
TGTGCCAGCAGCTTGCGGGGGGGCACAGAGACCCAGTACTTC
CASSLRGGTETQYF
>TRBV5-1|TRBJ2-7|NA|NA
TGCGCCAGCAGCGCGGCCCCCTACGAGCAGTACTTC
CASSAAPYEQYF
>TRBV19|TRBJ2-7|NA|NA
TGTGCCAGTAGTACCTACTTTGGAGGTGCGGGGTCCTACGAGCAGTACTTC
CASSTYFGGAGSYEQYF
>TRBV18|TRBJ2-7|NA|NA
TGTGCCAGCTCAGCGTTTAGTAGTGCAAAATCCTACGAGCAGTACTTC
CASSAFSSAKSYEQYF
>TRBV9|TRBJ2-3|TRBD2|NA
TGTGCCAGCACCTCTCCGACGGGGGGTTTCGCAGATACGCAGTATTTT
CASTSPTGGFADTQYF
>TRBV30|TRBJ1-1|NA|NA
TGTGCCTGGAGCTTGGGGCCGGACATGAACACTGAAGCTTTCTTT
CAWSLGPDMNTEAFF
>TRBV11-3|TRBJ2-1|TRBD2|once
TGTGCCAGCAGCCCAAAACCAGCGGGAGGGCATGAGCAGTTCTTC
CASSPKPAGGHEQFF
>TRBV5-8|TRBJ2-7|NA|NA
TGTGCCAGCAGCTTGGCTGGAGGGCCCTACGAGCAGTACTTC
CASSLAGGPYEQYF
>TRBV9|TRBJ2-3|NA|NA
TGTGCCAGCAGCGTTCCCCCAGGGCGAGCTAGCACAGATACGCAGTATTTT
CASSVPPGRASTDTQYF
>TRBV6-5|TRBJ2-7|TRBD2|NA
TGTGCCAGCAGCTCATCTAGCGGGAGGGCCTACGAGCAGTACTTC
CASSSSSGRAYEQYF
>TRBV5-1|TRBJ1-2|TRBD1|NA
TGCGCCAGCAGAAGACCGGGACAGGACTATGGCTACACCTTC
CASRRPGQDYGYTF
>TRBV28|TRBJ1-5|NA|NA
TGTGCCAGCAGGCAGGGGAGCAATCAGCCCCAGCATTTT
CASRQGSNQPQHF
>TRBV9|TRBJ1-1|NA|NA
TGTGCCAGCAGCCCCCTTGCAGTTCGGAACACTGAAGCTTTCTTT
CASSPLAVRNTEAFF
>TRBV28|TRBJ1-5|TRBD1|few
TGTGCCAGCAGTTTTGGACAGGTAGATCAGCCCCAGCATTTT
CASSFGQVDQPQHF
>TRBV19|TRBJ1-1|NA|few
TGTGCCAGTAGTATAGAACCGCCCGGGGTCGCTTTCTTCACTGAAGCTTTCTTT
CASSIEPPGVAFFTEAFF
>TRBV7-2|TRBJ2-7|TRBD1|few
TGTGCCAGCAGCTTGTCCGGGACAGGGTACGAGCAGTACTTC
CASSLSGTGYEQYF
>TRBV6-5|TRBJ1-1|NA|few
TGTGCCAGCAGTTACACCCCAGGGAGGACTGAAGCTTTCTTT
CASSYTPGRTEAFF
>TRBV4-1|TRBJ2-7|TRBD1|NA
TGCGCCAGCAGCCCGCAGCGGAGGACAGGGGGCGACGAGCAGTACTTC
CASSPQRRTGGDEQYF
>TRBV5-1|TRBJ2-5|NA|NA
TGCGCCAGCAGCCCGGGTGTAACTCAAGAGACCCAGTACTTC
CASSPGVTQETQYF
>TRBV5-4|TRBJ2-7|TRBD1|NA
TGTGCCAGCAGCTCTACAGGGGGCATCGGGTACTTC
CASSSTGGIGYF
>TRBV2|TRBJ1-6|NA|NA
TGTGCCAGCTTTTTGTCTTTGGGAGGAGAGGGGAATTCACCCCTCCACTTT
CASFLSLGGEGNSPLHF
>TRBV29-1|TRBJ2-2|NA|NA
TGCAGCGCCCGTCAGCGAACGAACACCGGGGAGCTGTTTTTT
CSARQRTNTGELFF
>TRBV12-5|TRBJ1-2|NA|NA
TGTGCTAGTGGTTTGGATCAGGAATTCGGGGGTGGCTACACCTTC
CASGLDQEFGGGYTF
>TRBV28|TRBJ1-2|NA|NA
TGTGCCAGCAGAAAACTCGACAGGCTCGGGGGCTACACCTTC
CASRKLDRLGGYTF
>TRBV19|TRBJ1-1|NA|NA
TGTGCCAGTAGTATCGGAGCAAAAATGGCTTTCTTT
CASSIGAKMAFF
>TRBV6-1|TRBJ2-5|TRBD1|once
TGTGCCAGCAGTTTCAGGGGGAACCAAGAGACCCAGTACTTC
CASSFRGNQETQYF
>TRBV2|TRBJ2-3|TRBD2|NA
TGTGCCAGGACCCATCTAGCGGGAGTCGGGCCAGATACGCAGTATTTT
CARTHLAGVGPDTQYF
>TRBV10-1|TRBJ2-1|TRBD2|NA
TGCGCCAGCAGTAGGGGAGGGCCGTTCTACAATGAGCAGTTCTTC
CASSRGGPFYNEQFF
>TRBV5-8|TRBJ1-1|NA|NA
TGTGCCAGCAGCTTGCTGGGCCGGATGAACACTGAAGCTTTCTTT
CASSLLGRMNTEAFF
>TRBV19|TRBJ2-2|NA|NA
TGTGCCAGTAGCAATAGGTGGGGGGCCGGGGAGCTGTTTTTT
CASSNRWGAGELFF
>TRBV30|TRBJ2-1|NA|NA
TGTGCCTGGACCTCGGGGGCCTACAATGAGCAGTTCTTC
CAWTSGAYNEQFF
>TRBV5-1|TRBJ2-7|TRBD1|NA
TGCGCCAGCAGCTTGACAGGGGAGTGGGAGCAGTACTTC
CASSLTGEWEQYF
>TRBV7-2|TRBJ1-4|TRBD1|NA
TGTGCCAGCAGCTTTGGGACAGGGGATGAAAAACTGTTTTTT
CASSFGTGDEKLFF
>TRBV20-1|TRBJ2-7|NA|NA
TGCAGTGCTAGTCCCATTTACGAGCAGTACTTC
CSASPIYEQYF
>TRBV5-7|TRBJ1-2|NA|NA
TGTGCCAGCAGCTTGTGGGGCAAAGATAACTATGGCTACACCTTC
CASSLWGKDNYGYTF
>TRBV5-4|TRBJ2-3|TRBD2|NA
TGTGCCACCCAACGTGGGACTAGCGGGAGGGCCGTAGATACGCAGTATTTT
CATQRGTSGRAVDTQYF
>TRBV29-1|TRBJ1-2|NA|few
TGCAGCGTTGGAAACCCTACAGGGACTAACTATGGCTACACCTTC
CSVGNPTGTNYGYTF
>TRBV19|TRBJ1-1|NA|NA
TGTGCCAGTAGCCCTGCACAGGGAGAGATCACTGAAGCTTTCTTT
CASSPAQGEITEAFF
>TRBV19|TRBJ1-4|NA|NA
TGTGCCAGTAGTATAAACCGGGTAGGAGATGAAAAACTGTTTTTT
CASSINRVGDEKLFF
>TRBV4-2|TRBJ2-1|NA|NA
TGTGCCAGCAGCCAAGATCAACGGCTCCAGGGCGATTACAATGAGCAGTTCTTC
CASSQDQRLQGDYNEQFF
>TRBV27|TRBJ1-2|TRBD1|few
TGTGCCAGCAGTCGGACAGGGACCGGCTACACCTTC
CASSRTGTGYTF
>TRBV6-5|TRBJ1-1|NA|NA
TGTGCCAGCAGTATAACCGGGACACTGAACACTGAAGCTTTCTTT
CASSITGTLNTEAFF
>TRBV2|TRBJ1-3|TRBD1|few
TGTGCCAGCAGGCGGACAGGGGGCGAGGCGGTATATCGTTTT
CASRRTGGEAVYRF
>TRBV5-1|TRBJ2-3|TRBD1|NA
TGCGCCAGCAGCTTCACAGGGGTCGCCCCAGATACGCAGTATTTT
CASSFTGVAPDTQYF
>TRBV5-1|TRBJ2-1|TRBD1|NA
TGCGCCAGCTGCGTCTCCGGGACAGGGGACAATGAGCAGTTCTTC
CASCVSGTGDNEQFF
>TRBV6-6|TRBJ2-7|TRBD1|many
TGTGCCAGCAGTTACACCGGGACAGGGGGCGAGCAGTACTTC
CASSYTGTGGEQYF
>TRBV11-2|TRBJ2-1|TRBD2|NA
TGTGCCAGCAGCTTAGCTAGCGGGAGCTCCTACAATGAGCAGTTCTTC
CASSLASGSSYNEQFF
>TRBV10-2|TRBJ2-2|TRBD2|NA
TGCGCCAGCAGTTATCTCGGGACTATCGGGGAGCTGTTTTTT
CASSYLGTIGELFF
>TRBV6-1|TRBJ2-5|NA|NA
TGTGCCAGCAGTGAAATGGGACTGAGTGGAGAGACCCAGTACTTC
CASSEMGLSGETQYF
>TRBV19|TRBJ2-1|TRBD1|NA
TGTGCCAGTAGAAAAAAGCAGGGGGCCTACAATGAGCAGTTCTTC
CASRKKQGAYNEQFF
>TRBV7-8|TRBJ2-6|NA|NA
TGTGCCAGCAGCTTACGAACAGGTGGCTCTGGGGCCAACGTCCTGACTTTC
CASSLRTGGSGANVLTF
>TRBV5-6|TRBJ2-2|TRBD1|once
TGTGCCAGCAGCTTTGGACGACAGGGGGCAACCGGGGAGCTGTTTTTT
CASSFGRQGATGELFF
>TRBV19|TRBJ2-1|TRBD2|few
TGTGCCAGTAGCAGGGGAATTAAGCGGGAGGGCCGGACTTACAATGAGCAGTTCTTC
CASSRGIKREGRTYNEQFF